This TCR beta chain was observed in a study of cytomegalovirus exposure and HLA in healthy donors. Findings and caveats of the study: The classifier was said to identify cytomegalovirus status with high specificity and sensitivity. According to an earlier analysis, most TCR beta V segments yielded productive rearrangements about 90% or about 30% of the time. According to a later analysis, most TCR beta chains associated with CMV appeared HLA-restricted.

As to this clone: As yet, its antigen is unknown.

Germline CDR1 and CDR2: GTSNPN and SVGIG (reference sequence). The CDR3 is made up of 14 amino acids. V lost 3 bases and J 7 bases, leaving 16 bases between the germline ends. PCR used 60 Vbeta primers and 13 Jbeta primers. Study processing details: Later reanalysis found tens of millions of unique TCR beta chains, some 10 million of them shared. Libraries were prepared by immunoSEQ multiplex PCR; TCRdb keeps only in-frame clonotypes and omits some of them. V and J calls plus clone size are reproduced from that table; the DNA served to infer D and trimming. The data hold around 95,000 clones, with about 76% observed a single time.

V usage is TRBV30 and J usage is TRBJ1-5, with D hard to call. This receptor was identified in a young man in good health and CMV-seropositive. The sequenced sample was PBMCs. The CDR3 DNA is TGTGCCTGGAGCTTACTAGTCGGTCAGCAGCCCCAGCATTTT. It yields the protein CAWSLLVGQQPQHF. The full variable domain, with the rest looked up from reference TRBV30 and TRBJ1-5, is SQTIHQWPATLVQPVGSPLSLECTVEGTSNPNLYWYRQAAGRGLQLLFYSVGIGQISSEVPQNLSASRPQDRQFILSSKKLLLSDSGFYLCAWSLLVGQQPQHFGDGTRLSIL.